This T cell receptor (beta chain) was identified during a study of T cells in Graves' hyperthyroidism and ophthalmopathy. The investigators amplified TCR beta CDR3 regions from RNA transcripts. During a first-round RT-PCR of the TCR CDR3, the HTBI primer set was used. TCRdb redid the calling of the multiplex PCR reads with MiXCR, one entry per CDR3 protein. The top ten clones hold 17% of a sample with over 450,000 distinct CDR3 sequences, approximately 17% of them seen once. Looked up from germline, CDR1 is SGHRS and CDR2 is YFSETQ. This CDR3 has 15 amino acids. Trimming took 4 bases from V and 5 from J; bases not matched to a gene: 9.

The sequence came from a woman aged 18-35 years with Graves' ophthalmopathy. The rearrangement joins TRBV5-1 to TRBJ2-1; 7 bases map to TRBD1. The source material was blood. In DNA, the CDR3 is TGCGCCAGCAGCATTCTGGGACAGCAGAACAATGAGCAGTTCTTC. It specifies CASSILGQQNNEQFF.